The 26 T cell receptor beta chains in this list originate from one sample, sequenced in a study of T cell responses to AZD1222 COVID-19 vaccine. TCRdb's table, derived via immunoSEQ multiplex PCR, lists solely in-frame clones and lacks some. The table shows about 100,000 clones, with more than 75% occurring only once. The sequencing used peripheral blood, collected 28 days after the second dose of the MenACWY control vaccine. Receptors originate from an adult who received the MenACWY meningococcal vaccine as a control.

The CDR3 sequence is CASSAGIIDTEAFF. The CDR3 DNA sequence: TGTGCCAGCAGCGCCGGGATTATTGACACTGAAGCTTTCTTT. The rearrangement links TRBV11-2 to TRBJ1-1; unclear D gene. Looked up from germline, CDR1 is SGHAT and CDR2 is FQNNGV. CDR3 length equals 14 residues. Trimming pared 5 bases from V and 3 bases from J, leaving 13 bases between.

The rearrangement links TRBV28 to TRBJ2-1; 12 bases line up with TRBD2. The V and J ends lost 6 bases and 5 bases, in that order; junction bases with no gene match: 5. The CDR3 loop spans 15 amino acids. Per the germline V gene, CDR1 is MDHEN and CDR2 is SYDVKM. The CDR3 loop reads CASSLTSGGNNEQFF. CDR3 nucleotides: TGTGCCAGCAGCCTCACTAGCGGGGGGAACAATGAGCAGTTCTTC.

CDR3 sequence: CASSSSTRRAYGYTF. CDR3 coding DNA: TGTGCCAGCAGTAGTTCTACCCGGAGGGCCTATGGCTACACCTTC. V and J are TRBV27 and TRBJ1-2; D remains ambiguous. Germline CDR1 is MNHEY and CDR2 is SMNVEV (reference sequence). Trimming cost V 5 bases and J 4 bases, with 17 bases left between them. The CDR3 length is 15 residues.

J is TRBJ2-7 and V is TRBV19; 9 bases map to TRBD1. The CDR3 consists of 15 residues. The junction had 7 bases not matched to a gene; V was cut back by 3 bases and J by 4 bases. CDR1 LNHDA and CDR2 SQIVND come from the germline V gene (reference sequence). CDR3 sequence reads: CASSIRQGEIYEQYF. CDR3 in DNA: TGTGCCAGTAGTATTCGACAGGGGGAGATTTACGAGCAGTACTTC.

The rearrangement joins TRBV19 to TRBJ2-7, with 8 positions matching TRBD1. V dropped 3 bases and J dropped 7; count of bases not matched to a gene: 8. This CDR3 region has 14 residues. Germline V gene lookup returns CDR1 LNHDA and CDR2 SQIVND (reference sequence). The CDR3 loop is CASSIDQGAREQYF. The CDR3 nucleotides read TGTGCCAGTAGTATTGATCAGGGGGCTAGAGAGCAGTACTTC.

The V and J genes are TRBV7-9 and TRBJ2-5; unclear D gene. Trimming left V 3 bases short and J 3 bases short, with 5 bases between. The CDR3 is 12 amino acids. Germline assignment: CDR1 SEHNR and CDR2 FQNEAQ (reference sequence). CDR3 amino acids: CASSFPKETQYF. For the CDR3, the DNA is TGTGCCAGCAGCTTCCCCAAAGAGACCCAGTACTTC.

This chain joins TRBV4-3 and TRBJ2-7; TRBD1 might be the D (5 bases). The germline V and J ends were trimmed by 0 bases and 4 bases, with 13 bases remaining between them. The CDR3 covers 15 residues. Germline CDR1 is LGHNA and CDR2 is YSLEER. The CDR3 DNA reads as TGCGCCAGCAGCCAAGATCCGGAGACAGCTTACGAGCAGTACTTC. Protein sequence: CASSQDPETAYEQYF.

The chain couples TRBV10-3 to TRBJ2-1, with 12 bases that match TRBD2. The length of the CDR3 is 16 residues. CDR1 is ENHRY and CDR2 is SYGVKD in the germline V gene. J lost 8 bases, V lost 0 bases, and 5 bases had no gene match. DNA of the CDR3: TGTGCCATCAGTGAGTCCTCTAGCGGGGGGGCCCATGAGCAGTTCTTC. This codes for CAISESSSGGAHEQFF.

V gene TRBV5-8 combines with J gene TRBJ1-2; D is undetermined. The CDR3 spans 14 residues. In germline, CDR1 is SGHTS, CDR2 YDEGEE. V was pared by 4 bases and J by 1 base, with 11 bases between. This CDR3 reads CASSRTQVNYGYTF. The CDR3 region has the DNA TGTGCCAGCAGCCGAACTCAGGTTAACTATGGCTACACCTTC.

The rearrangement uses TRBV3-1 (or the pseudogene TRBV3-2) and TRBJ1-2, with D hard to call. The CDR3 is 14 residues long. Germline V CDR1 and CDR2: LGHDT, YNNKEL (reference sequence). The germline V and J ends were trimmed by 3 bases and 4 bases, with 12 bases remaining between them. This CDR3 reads CASSQRRSSYGYTF. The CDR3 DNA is TGTGCCAGCAGCCAGCGACGGTCCTCCTATGGCTACACCTTC.

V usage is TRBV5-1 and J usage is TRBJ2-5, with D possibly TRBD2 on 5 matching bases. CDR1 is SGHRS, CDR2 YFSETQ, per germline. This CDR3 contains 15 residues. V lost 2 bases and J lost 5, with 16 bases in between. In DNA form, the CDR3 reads TGCGCCAGCAGCTTCAACGGACGGACGGGGGAGACCCAGTACTTC. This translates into CASSFNGRTGETQYF.

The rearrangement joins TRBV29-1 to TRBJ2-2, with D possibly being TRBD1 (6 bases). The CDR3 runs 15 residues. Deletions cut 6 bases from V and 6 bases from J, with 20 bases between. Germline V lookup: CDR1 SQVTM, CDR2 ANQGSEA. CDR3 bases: TGCAGCGTGAGCACAGGGTCGAAGGTAGCCGGGGAGCTGTTTTTT. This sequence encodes CSVSTGSKVAGELFF.

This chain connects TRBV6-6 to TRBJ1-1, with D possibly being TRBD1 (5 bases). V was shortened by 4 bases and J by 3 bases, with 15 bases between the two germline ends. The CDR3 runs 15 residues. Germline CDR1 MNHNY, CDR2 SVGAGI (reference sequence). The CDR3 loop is CASSSLGGVDTEAFF. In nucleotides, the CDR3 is TGTGCCAGCAGTTCCCTTGGGGGAGTTGACACTGAAGCTTTCTTT.

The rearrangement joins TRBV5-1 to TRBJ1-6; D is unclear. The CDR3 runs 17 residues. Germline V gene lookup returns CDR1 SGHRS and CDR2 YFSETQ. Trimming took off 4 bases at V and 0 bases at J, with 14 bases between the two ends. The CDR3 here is CASSRIEMSSYNSPLHF. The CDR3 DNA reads TGCGCCAGCAGCCGCATAGAGATGAGCTCCTATAATTCACCCCTCCACTTT.

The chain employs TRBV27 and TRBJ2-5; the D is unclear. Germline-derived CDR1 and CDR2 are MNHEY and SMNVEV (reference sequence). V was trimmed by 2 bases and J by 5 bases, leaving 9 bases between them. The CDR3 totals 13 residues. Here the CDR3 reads CASSLGWRETQYF. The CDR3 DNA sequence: TGTGCCAGCAGTTTAGGTTGGCGGGAGACCCAGTACTTC.

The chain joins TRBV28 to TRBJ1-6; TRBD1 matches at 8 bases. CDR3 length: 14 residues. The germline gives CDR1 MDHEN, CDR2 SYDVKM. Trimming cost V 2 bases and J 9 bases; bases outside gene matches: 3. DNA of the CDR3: TGTGCCAGCAGTTTAGCGACAGGGGTTTCACCCCTCCACTTT. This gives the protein CASSLATGVSPLHF. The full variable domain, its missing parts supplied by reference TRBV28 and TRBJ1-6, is DVKVTQSSRYLVKRTGEKVFLECVQDMDHENMFWYRQDPGLGLRLIYFSYDVKMKEKGDIPEGYSVSREKKERFSLILESASTNQTSMYLCASSLATGVSPLHFGNGTRLTVT.

The CDR3 sequence: CASGTGTYEQYF. The CDR3 DNA follows: TGTGCCAGCGGGACAGGAACCTACGAGCAGTACTTC. The V call is TRBV2, the J call TRBJ2-7, with 8 bases matching TRBD1. With 8 bases clipped from V and 2 bases from J, the junction kept 2 bases outside the gene matches. This CDR3 comprises 12 residues. Per germline, CDR1 SNHLY and CDR2 FYNNEI.

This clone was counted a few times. CDR3 sequence: CASSTDRGPTDTQYF. The CDR3 DNA reads TGTGCCAGCAGTACCGACAGGGGGCCCACAGATACGCAGTATTTT. The J gene is TRBJ2-3, the V gene TRBV6-2 or TRBV6-3; TRBD1 aligns across 10 bases. CDR1 and CDR2 from the germline V gene are MNHEY and SVGEGT. The CDR3 has 15 residues. The J segment lost 2 bases and the V segment lost 5 bases, leaving 4 bases of the junction unmatched.

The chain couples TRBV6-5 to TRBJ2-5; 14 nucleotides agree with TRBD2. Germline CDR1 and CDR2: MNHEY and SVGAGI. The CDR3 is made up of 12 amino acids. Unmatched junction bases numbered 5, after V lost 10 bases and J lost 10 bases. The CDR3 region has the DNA TGTGCCACCCGACTAGCGGGGGGGGACCAGTACTTC. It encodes CATRLAGGDQYF.

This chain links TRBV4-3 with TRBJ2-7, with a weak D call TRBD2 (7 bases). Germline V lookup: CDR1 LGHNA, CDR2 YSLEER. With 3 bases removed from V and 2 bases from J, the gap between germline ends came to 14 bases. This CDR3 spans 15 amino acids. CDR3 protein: CASSQSPGGPYEQYF. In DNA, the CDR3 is TGCGCCAGCAGCCAGTCCCCCGGGGGGCCCTACGAGCAGTACTTC.

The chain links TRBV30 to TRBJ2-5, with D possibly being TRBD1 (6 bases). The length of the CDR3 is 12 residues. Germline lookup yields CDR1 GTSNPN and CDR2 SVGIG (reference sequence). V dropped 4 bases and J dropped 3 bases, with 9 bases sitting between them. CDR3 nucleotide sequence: TGTGCCTGGATTACAGGGAAAGAGACCCAGTACTTC. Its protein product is CAWITGKETQYF.

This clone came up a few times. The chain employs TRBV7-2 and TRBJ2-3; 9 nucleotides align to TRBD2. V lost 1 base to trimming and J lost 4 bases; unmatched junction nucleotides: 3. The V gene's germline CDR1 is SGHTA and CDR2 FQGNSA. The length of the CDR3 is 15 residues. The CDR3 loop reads CASSLVAGGSDTQYF. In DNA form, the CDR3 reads TGTGCCAGCAGCTTAGTTGCGGGGGGGTCAGATACGCAGTATTTT. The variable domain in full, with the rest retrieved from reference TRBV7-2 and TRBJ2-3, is GAGVSQSPSNKVTEKGKDVELRCDPISGHTALYWYRQSLGQGLEFLIYFQGNSAPDKSGLPSDRFSAERTGGSVSTLTIQRTQQEDSAVYLCASSLVAGGSDTQYFGPGTRLTVL.

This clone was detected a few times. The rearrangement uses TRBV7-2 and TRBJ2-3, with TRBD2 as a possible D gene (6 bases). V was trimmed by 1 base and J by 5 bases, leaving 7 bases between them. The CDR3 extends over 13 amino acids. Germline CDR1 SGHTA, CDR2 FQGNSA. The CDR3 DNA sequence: TGTGCCAGCAGCTTAGGGCGGGGAGATACGCAGTATTTT. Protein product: CASSLGRGDTQYF. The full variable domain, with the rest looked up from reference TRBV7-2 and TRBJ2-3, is GAGVSQSPSNKVTEKGKDVELRCDPISGHTALYWYRQSLGQGLEFLIYFQGNSAPDKSGLPSDRFSAERTGGSVSTLTIQRTQQEDSAVYLCASSLGRGDTQYFGPGTRLTVL.

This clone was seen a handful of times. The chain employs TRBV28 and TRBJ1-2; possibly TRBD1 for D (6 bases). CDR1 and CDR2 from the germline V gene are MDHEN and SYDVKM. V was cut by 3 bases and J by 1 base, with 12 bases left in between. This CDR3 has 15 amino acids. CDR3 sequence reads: CASSFGTRLNYGYTF. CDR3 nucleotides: TGTGCCAGCAGTTTCGGGACACGGCTTAACTATGGCTACACCTTC.

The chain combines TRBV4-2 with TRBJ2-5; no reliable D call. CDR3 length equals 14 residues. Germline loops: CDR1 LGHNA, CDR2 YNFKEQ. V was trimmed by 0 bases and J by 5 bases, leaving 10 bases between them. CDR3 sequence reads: CASSQELFRETQYF. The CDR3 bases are TGTGCCAGCAGCCAAGAACTATTCCGGGAGACCCAGTACTTC.

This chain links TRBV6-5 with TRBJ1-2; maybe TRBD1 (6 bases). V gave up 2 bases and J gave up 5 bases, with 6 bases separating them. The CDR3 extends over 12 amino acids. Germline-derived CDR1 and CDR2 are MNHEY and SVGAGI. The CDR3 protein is CASSYRGYGYTF. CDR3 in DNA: TGTGCCAGCAGTTACAGGGGGTATGGCTACACCTTC.